This T cell receptor beta chain was found in a study of OX40 agonist ivuxolimab in advanced cancers. Study-wide context: Patients were given ivuxolimab, an antibody that agonizes OX40 (CD134).

Autoimmune disease history or systemic immunosuppression led to patients being barred. TCRdb's copy holds only in-frame clones and misses some; the assay was immunoSEQ multiplex PCR. The sample has over 65,000 clones, 90% seen once; the top ten hold 1.5% to 2%. V shed 5 bases and J shed 2 bases, with 16 bases lying between them. Germline CDR1 SGHNT, CDR2 YENEEA. The CDR3 is 15 residues long. The sample consisted of CD4+ or CD8+ T cells sorted from blood, taken in a trial of the OX40 agonist ivuxolimab. The clonotype was recovered from an adult with an advanced solid tumor such as melanoma, head and neck, liver or kidney cancer. The chain carries TRBV11-3 and TRBJ2-7; perhaps TRBD2 as D (5 bases). CDR3 coding DNA: TGTGCCAGCAGCACTACCGGGGAAAGGGCCTACGAGCAGTACTTC. It yields the protein CASSTTGERAYEQYF.